Shown below are 19 T cell receptor beta chains from a single sample sequenced in a study of T cells after yellow fever vaccination. Using its own MiXCR run on the 5' RACE reads, TCRdb lists one record per CDR3 protein. This table holds 25,000 to 30,000 distinct CDR3 sequences, over 5.5% found once. The source was PBMCs, either bulk or a sorted T-cell subset (CD4+, CD8+, memory, or dextramer-sorted; not recorded which), collected on the day of the yellow fever booster vaccination. The receptor set was obtained from a man aged 30 to 39 who received the YFV17D yellow fever vaccine.

Many counts were recorded for this clonotype. The V and J genes are TRBV7-9 and TRBJ2-2; 10 bases line up with TRBD2. The CDR3 runs to 16 residues. The V and J ends lost 5 bases and 6 bases, in that order; junction bases with no gene match: 9. CDR1 is SEHNR, CDR2 FQNEAQ, per germline (reference sequence). In DNA, the CDR3 is TGTGCCAGCAGCCCCTGGACTAGCGGATCCCCCGGGGAGCTGTTTTTT. It yields the protein CASSPWTSGSPGELFF.

This clonotype was picked up a small number of times. The chain is built from TRBV20-1 and TRBJ2-1; TRBD2 matches at 9 bases. The V segment lost 4 bases and the J segment 0 bases; nucleotides outside the gene matches: 10. Germline V gene sequence: CDR1 DFQATT, CDR2 SNEGSKA (reference sequence). The CDR3 consists of 17 residues. CDR3 region: CSATKRLAESSYNEQFF. The DNA for the CDR3 is TGCAGTGCTACGAAGCGACTAGCGGAGAGCTCCTACAATGAGCAGTTCTTC.

The table lists this clonotype with many counts. The chain carries TRBV24-1 and TRBJ2-3, with D possibly TRBD1 on 5 matching bases. The ends were cut back, 1 base at V and 1 base at J, with 8 bases in the middle. Germline V CDR1 and CDR2: KGHDR, SFDVKD. The CDR3 extends over 15 amino acids. The CDR3 protein is CATSDFEQGTDTQYF. DNA of the CDR3: TGTGCCACCAGTGATTTTGAACAGGGCACAGATACGCAGTATTTT.

This chain links TRBV29-1 with TRBJ2-5, with TRBD2 matching 14 bases. The V gene end was trimmed by 7 bases and the J gene end by 6 bases; junction bases not matched to a gene: 10. The CDR3 sequence is 15 residues long. CDR1 SQVTM and CDR2 ANQGSEA come from the germline V gene. DNA for the CDR3: TGCAGCGCCCGAGGACTAGCGGGAGGCCGAAAGACCCAGTACTTC. This translates into CSARGLAGGRKTQYF.

This clonotype was found many times. The chain is built from TRBV29-1 and TRBJ2-5; D gene ambiguous. Germline V gene data show CDR1 as SQVTM and CDR2 as ANQGSEA. The CDR3 sequence is 13 residues long. V was trimmed by 4 bases and J by 5 bases, leaving 14 bases between them. The CDR3: CSVAGPSAETQYF. The CDR3 DNA sequence: TGCAGCGTTGCTGGACCATCCGCGGAGACCCAGTACTTC.

This clonotype was seen at least ten times. The rearrangement uses TRBV2 and TRBJ2-1, with D perhaps assigned TRBD1 or TRBD2 (6 bases each). The V end was cut by 7 bases, the J end by 0 bases, with 13 bases between. Germline CDR1 is SNHLY and CDR2 is FYNNEI. The CDR3 has 15 residues. CDR3 nucleotides: TGTGCCAGCAAGGGGGTCGGGAGCTCCTACAATGAGCAGTTCTTC. Translation gives CASKGVGSSYNEQFF.

This clonotype was detected ten times or more. Written as DNA, the CDR3 is TGCAGTGTTCAGGATAGCGGGAGTCGGAATGAGCAGTTCTTC. Its translation is CSVQDSGSRNEQFF. This rearrangement joins TRBV20-1 to TRBJ2-1; 9 bases fit TRBD2. V lost 7 bases to trimming and J lost 7 bases; unmatched junction nucleotides: 11. Germline V gives CDR1 DFQATT, CDR2 SNEGSKA (reference sequence). CDR3 length equals 14 residues.

The count of this clonotype is one. Just one base apart from a much larger clone, this may be a read error. V is TRBV11-3 and J is TRBJ2-3; D is ambiguous. The CDR3 is 14 amino acids. Trimming cost V 7 bases and J 0 bases, with 11 bases left between them. Germline lookup yields CDR1 SGHNT and CDR2 YENEEA. CDR3 sequence: CASIYSGSTDTQYF. For the CDR3, the DNA is TGTGCCAGCATCTATAGTGGGAGCACAGATACGCAGTATTTT.

This clonotype was seen at least ten times. This chain links TRBV10-2 with TRBJ2-1; no reliable D call. The ends were cut back, 10 bases at V and 5 bases at J, with 9 bases in the middle. The CDR3 length is 11 residues. Looked up from germline, CDR1 is WSHSY and CDR2 is SAAADI. The CDR3 loop reads CATALDNEQFF. DNA of the CDR3: TGCGCCACAGCACTCGACAATGAGCAGTTCTTC.

The table lists this clonotype with many counts. The genes are TRBV12-3 or TRBV12-4 and TRBJ2-7; no definite D call. With 8 bases removed from V and 2 bases from J, the gap between germline ends came to 10 bases. The CDR3 runs to 12 residues. CDR3: CASGSSTYEQYF. CDR3 DNA: TGTGCCAGCGGGTCCTCCACCTACGAGCAGTACTTC.

This clonotype was picked up many times. The chain carries TRBV28 and TRBJ1-4, with D hard to call. The CDR3 totals 15 residues. The V end lost 6 bases, the J end lost 7 bases, and 18 bases lay between the germline ends. Germline CDR1 MDHEN, CDR2 SYDVKM. In DNA, the CDR3 is TGTGCCAGCAGACCGGCCGGGGTGGGGTTTGAAAAACTGTTTTTT. Amino acids: CASRPAGVGFEKLFF.

The chain carries TRBV30 and TRBJ2-7; D ambiguous. V was pared by 3 bases and J by 2 bases, with 20 bases between. Germline CDR1 and CDR2: GTSNPN and SVGIG (reference sequence). The CDR3 length is 16 residues. The CDR3 sequence is CAWRLFAANSAYEQYF. The CDR3, as DNA: TGTGCCTGGAGACTGTTTGCAGCCAACTCGGCCTACGAGCAGTACTTC. The full variable domain, completed using reference TRBV30 and TRBJ2-7, is SQTIHQWPATLVQPVGSPLSLECTVEGTSNPNLYWYRQAAGRGLQLLFYSVGIGQISSEVPQNLSASRPQDRQFILSSKKLLLSDSGFYLCAWRLFAANSAYEQYFGPGTRLTVT.

Many counts were recorded for this clonotype. J is TRBJ2-1 and V is TRBV4-3; TRBD2 matches at 8 bases. The germline V gene has CDR1 LGHNA and CDR2 YSLEER. V gave up 1 base and J gave up 1 base; unmatched junction bases: 3. There are 16 residues in the CDR3. The CDR3 sequence is CASSQASGQSYNEQFF. DNA of the CDR3: TGCGCCAGCAGCCAAGCTAGCGGGCAATCCTACAATGAGCAGTTCTTC.

There are many counts of this clonotype. The rearrangement joins TRBV10-1 to TRBJ2-1, with 9 bases fitting TRBD2. J was trimmed by 7 bases and V by 4 bases; bases with no gene match: 8. CDR3 length equals 15 residues. Germline V gene sequence: CDR1 WNHNN, CDR2 SYGVQD (reference sequence). The CDR3 is CASSVDSGGRNEQFF. CDR3 coding DNA: TGCGCCAGCAGTGTCGATAGCGGGGGAAGGAATGAGCAGTTCTTC.

This clonotype was counted at least ten times. The J gene is TRBJ2-2, the V gene TRBV30; D uncertain. The germline V and J ends were trimmed by 4 bases and 0 bases, with 12 bases remaining between them. The CDR3 totals 15 residues. Germline CDR1 and CDR2: GTSNPN and SVGIG (reference sequence). This chain's CDR3 is CAWTGRKTNTGELFF. As DNA, the CDR3 is TGTGCCTGGACCGGACGGAAGACGAACACCGGGGAGCTGTTTTTT.

The chain carries TRBV24-1 and TRBJ2-3, with 9 bases aligning to TRBD2. Germline-derived CDR1 and CDR2 are KGHDR and SFDVKD. Unmatched junction bases numbered 16, after V lost 7 bases and J lost 0 bases. The CDR3 consists of 19 residues. CDR3 nucleotide sequence: TGTGCCACCAGGTTTTGGCGGGAGGGCTCAGCAATTAGCACAGATACGCAGTATTTT. As protein: CATRFWREGSAISTDTQYF.

This clonotype appeared many times. The chain employs TRBV6-5 and TRBJ2-5, with unresolved D. V lost 4 bases, J lost 5 bases, and 11 bases lay in between. Germline CDR1 is MNHEY and CDR2 is SVGAGI. The CDR3 has 13 amino acids. Written as DNA, the CDR3 is TGTGCCAGCAGTTTCTACGCGCAGGAGACCCAGTACTTC. Protein sequence: CASSFYAQETQYF.

This clonotype was observed at least ten times. The chain uses TRBV10-1 and TRBJ2-7; 7 bases are shared with TRBD1. The CDR3 runs to 14 residues. Germline trimming cut 1 base from V and 2 bases from J; bases unmatched to any gene: 2. Germline CDR1 is WNHNN and CDR2 is SYGVQD (reference sequence). CDR3 residues: CASSEFQGAYEQYF. CDR3 nucleotides: TGCGCCAGCAGTGAGTTCCAGGGGGCCTACGAGCAGTACTTC.

This clonotype was observed a few times. The rearrangement uses TRBV7-3 and TRBJ2-1, with D perhaps being TRBD1 or TRBD2 (5 bases each). In germline, CDR1 is SGHTA, CDR2 FQGTGA. This CDR3 region has 12 residues. V lost 9 bases to trimming and J lost 5 bases, with 11 bases between them. This chain's CDR3 is CASSWGNNEQFF. The CDR3 nucleotides read TGTGCCAGTTCGTGGGGGAACAATGAGCAGTTCTTC.